This TCR beta chain emerged from a study of shared clonotypes between healthy human individuals. This clone turned up a few times. The germline V and J ends were trimmed by 3 bases and 8 bases, with 21 bases remaining between them. This CDR3 comprises 16 residues. Germline V gene data show CDR1 as SGHDT and CDR2 as YYEEEE. Sequencing used immunoSEQ multiplex PCR; TCRdb keeps in-frame clones, though not all of them. The sample carries about half a million clones, around 79% recorded once. Sequencing used PBMCs. J is TRBJ2-1 and V is TRBV5-6; tentatively, D is TRBD2 (6 bases). The source of this sequence is a woman between 40 and 50 years old in good health. Some clones in this sample may be carry-over from other donors' samples. The CDR3 nucleotides read TGTGCCAGCAGCTCCTTAGCGGAGCCCGCCAGCGATGAGCAGTTCTTC. This translates into CASSSLAEPASDEQFF. Full variable domain (remainder filled in from reference TRBV5-6 and TRBJ2-1): DAGVTQSPTHLIKTRGQQVTLRCSPKSGHDTVSWYQQALGQGPQFIFQYYEEEERQRGNFPDRFSGHQFPNYSSELNVNALLLGDSALYLCASSSLAEPASDEQFFGPGTRLTVL.